This T cell receptor (beta chain) derives from a study of OX40 agonist ivuxolimab in advanced cancers. There are a few counts of this clone. Clones were read by immunoSEQ multiplex PCR, and TCRdb kept only the in-frame ones, dropping some. The sample lists tens of thousands of clones, 88% occurring once. The germline V gene encodes CDR1 SGHDN and CDR2 FVKESK. This CDR3 comprises 13 residues. The V gene lost 6 bases and the J gene lost 1 base, with 9 bases spanning the gap. The chain employs TRBV14 and TRBJ1-1; D may be TRBD1 (5 bases). The sequenced sample was CD4+ or CD8+ T cells sorted from blood, obtained in a trial of the OX40 agonist ivuxolimab. The source of this sequence is an adult with an advanced solid tumor such as melanoma, head and neck, liver or kidney cancer. The CDR3 sequence: CASSDTGNTEAFF. CDR3 nucleotides: TGTGCCAGCAGTGATACAGGGAACACTGAAGCTTTCTTT.